A single sample is the source of the 9 T cell receptor beta chains below, sequenced in a study of blood T cell repertoires in COVID-19. Produced via immunoSEQ multiplex PCR; TCRdb's table is partial and in-frame only. In the table there are about 230,000 clones, roughly 80% of which are singletons. Sequenced material: peripheral blood. These receptors were collected from an elderly woman with acute or convalescent COVID-19.

J is TRBJ1-1 and V is TRBV5-4, with 10 bases aligning to TRBD1. The CDR3 runs 16 residues. Germline V lookup: CDR1 SGHNT, CDR2 YYREEE (reference sequence). Unmatched junction bases numbered 8, after V lost 4 bases and J lost 2 bases. CDR3 residues: CASSAGQGMKNTEAFF. In DNA, the CDR3 is TGTGCCAGCAGCGCGGGACAGGGGATGAAAAACACTGAAGCTTTCTTT.

This sequence joins TRBV28 and TRBJ1-2, with TRBD1 matching over 8 bases. J was trimmed by 13 bases and V by 5 bases; bases with no gene match: 9. The germline CDR1 and CDR2 sequences are MDHEN and SYDVKM. This CDR3 has 12 residues. The CDR3 region is CASSIGQGSFTF. CDR3 sequence (DNA): TGTGCCAGCAGTATCGGACAGGGAAGTTTCACCTTC.

The chain is built from TRBV18 and TRBJ1-5, with D tentatively TRBD1 (5 bases). Germline CDR1 and CDR2: KGHSH and LQKENI. The germline V and J ends were trimmed by 6 bases and 2 bases, with 14 bases remaining between them. The CDR3 has 15 residues. The chain's CDR3 is CASSTGGGGNQPQHF. DNA of the CDR3: TGTGCCAGCTCCACCGGGGGTGGGGGCAATCAGCCCCAGCATTTT.

Only one count was recorded for this clone. The V call is TRBV7-9, the J call TRBJ1-4, with TRBD1 as a possible D gene (6 bases). This CDR3 has 15 residues. Trimming left V 2 bases short and J 4 bases short, with 11 bases between. Germline V gene lookup returns CDR1 SEHNR and CDR2 FQNEAQ (reference sequence). CDR3 in DNA: TGTGCCAGCAGCTTACCGACAGGTGGTAATGAAAAACTGTTTTTT. Translating gives CASSLPTGGNEKLFF. The whole variable domain, remainder taken from reference TRBV7-9 and TRBJ1-4, is DTGVSQNPRHKITKRGQNVTFRCDPISEHNRLYWYRQTLGQGPEFLTYFQNEAQLEKSRLLSDRFSAERPKGSFSTLEIQRTEQGDSAMYLCASSLPTGGNEKLFFGSGTQLSVL.

The V gene is TRBV9, the J gene TRBJ2-7; D is possibly TRBD2 (5 bases). This CDR3 is 16 amino acids long. Trimming took 0 bases from V and 3 from J, leaving 16 bases between them. Per germline, CDR1 SGDLS and CDR2 YYNGEE. In nucleotides, the CDR3 is TGTGCCAGCAGCGTAGGTCTGCGGGTCCCCGACTACGAGCAGTACTTC. Translation: CASSVGLRVPDYEQYF. Variable domain in full (rest from reference TRBV9 and TRBJ2-7): DSGVTQTPKHLITATGQRVTLRCSPRSGDLSVYWYQQSLDQGLQFLIQYYNGEERAKGNILERFSAQQFPDLHSELNLSSLELGDSALYFCASSVGLRVPDYEQYFGPGTRLTVT.

The chain combines TRBV27 with TRBJ2-3; 7 bases match TRBD2. The junction had 12 bases not matched to a gene; V was cut back by 5 bases and J by 4 bases. This CDR3 has 16 residues. Germline V gives CDR1 MNHEY, CDR2 SMNVEV (reference sequence). This CDR3 is CASSPYGAGPPDTQYF. CDR3 DNA: TGTGCCAGCAGTCCATACGGAGCGGGACCCCCAGATACGCAGTATTTT.

The chain employs TRBV7-2 and TRBJ2-7; D perhaps matches TRBD2 (6 bases). CDR3 length equals 14 residues. Trimming took 5 bases from V and 4 from J, leaving 15 bases between them. The V gene's germline CDR1 is SGHTA and CDR2 FQGNSA. Here the CDR3 DNA reads TGTGCCAGCAGCCCCCCCGGGCGGGGATACGAGCAGTACTTC. Amino acids: CASSPPGRGYEQYF.

The CDR3 reads CASSFGRDSIEAFF. DNA of the CDR3: TGCGCCAGCAGCTTCGGCAGGGACAGCATAGAAGCTTTCTTT. The V call is TRBV5-1, the J call TRBJ1-1; 7 nucleotides line up with TRBD1. The germline V gene encodes CDR1 SGHRS and CDR2 YFSETQ. V was pared by 2 bases and J by 8 bases, with 9 bases of the junction left unmatched. The CDR3 is made up of 14 amino acids.

The chain combines TRBV6-6 with TRBJ2-3, with 9 nucleotides matching TRBD2. In germline, CDR1 is MNHNY, CDR2 SVGAGI (reference sequence). V lost 6 bases and J lost 3; bases outside the gene matches: 7. The CDR3 length is 15 residues. CDR3 residues: CASSPLAGKTDTQYF. CDR3 nucleotides: TGTGCCAGCAGCCCTCTAGCGGGGAAGACAGATACGCAGTATTTT.